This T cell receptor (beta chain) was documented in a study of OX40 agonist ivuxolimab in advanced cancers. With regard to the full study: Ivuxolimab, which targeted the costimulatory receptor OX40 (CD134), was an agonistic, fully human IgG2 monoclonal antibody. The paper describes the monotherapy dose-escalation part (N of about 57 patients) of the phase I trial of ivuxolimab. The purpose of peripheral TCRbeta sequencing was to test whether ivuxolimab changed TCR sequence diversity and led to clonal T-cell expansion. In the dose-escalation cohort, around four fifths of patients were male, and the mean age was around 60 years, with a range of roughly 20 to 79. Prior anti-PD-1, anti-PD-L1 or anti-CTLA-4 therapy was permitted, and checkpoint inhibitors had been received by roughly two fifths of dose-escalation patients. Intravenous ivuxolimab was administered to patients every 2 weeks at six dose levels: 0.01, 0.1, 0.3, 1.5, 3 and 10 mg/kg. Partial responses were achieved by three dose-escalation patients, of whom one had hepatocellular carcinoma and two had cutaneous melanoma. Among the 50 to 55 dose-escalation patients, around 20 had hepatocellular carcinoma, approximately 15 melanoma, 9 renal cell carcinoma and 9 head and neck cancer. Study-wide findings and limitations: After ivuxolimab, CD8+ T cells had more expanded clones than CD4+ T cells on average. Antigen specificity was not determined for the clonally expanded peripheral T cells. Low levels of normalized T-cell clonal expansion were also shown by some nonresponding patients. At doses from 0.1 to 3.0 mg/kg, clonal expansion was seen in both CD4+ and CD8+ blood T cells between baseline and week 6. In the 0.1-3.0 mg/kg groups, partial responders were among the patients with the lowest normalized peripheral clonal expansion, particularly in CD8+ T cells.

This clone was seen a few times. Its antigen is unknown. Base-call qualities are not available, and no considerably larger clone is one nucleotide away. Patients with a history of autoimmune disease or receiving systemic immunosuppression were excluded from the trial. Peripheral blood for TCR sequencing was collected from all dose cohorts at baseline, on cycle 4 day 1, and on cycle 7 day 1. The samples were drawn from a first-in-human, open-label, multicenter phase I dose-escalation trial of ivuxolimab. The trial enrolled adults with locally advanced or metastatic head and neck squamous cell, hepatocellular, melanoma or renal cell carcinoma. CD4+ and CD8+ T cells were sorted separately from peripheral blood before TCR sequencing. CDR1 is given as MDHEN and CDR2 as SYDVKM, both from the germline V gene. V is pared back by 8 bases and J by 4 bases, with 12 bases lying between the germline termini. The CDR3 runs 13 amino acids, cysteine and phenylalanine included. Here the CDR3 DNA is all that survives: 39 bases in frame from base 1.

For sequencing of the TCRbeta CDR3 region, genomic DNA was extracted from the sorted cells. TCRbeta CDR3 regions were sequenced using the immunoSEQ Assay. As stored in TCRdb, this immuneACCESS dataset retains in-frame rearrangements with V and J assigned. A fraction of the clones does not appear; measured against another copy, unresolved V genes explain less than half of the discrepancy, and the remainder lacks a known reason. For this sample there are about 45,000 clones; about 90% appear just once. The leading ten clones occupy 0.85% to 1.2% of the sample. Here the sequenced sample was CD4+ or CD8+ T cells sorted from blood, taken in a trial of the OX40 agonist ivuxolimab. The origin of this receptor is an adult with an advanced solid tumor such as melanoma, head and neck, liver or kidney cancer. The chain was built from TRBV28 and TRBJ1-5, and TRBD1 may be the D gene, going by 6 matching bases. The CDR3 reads CASRGQGNQPQHF. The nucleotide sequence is TGTGCCAGCCGGGGACAAGGGAATCAGCCCCAGCATTTT.